The 15 T cell receptor beta chains presented below share a single source sample, sequenced in a study of lymphopenia after photon versus proton radiotherapy. The data were produced by immunoSEQ multiplex PCR, yet TCRdb's version contains in-frame clones alone and is incomplete. The data hold about 30,000 clones, with approximately 90% observed a single time. This specimen consisted of peripheral blood, obtained from a patient treated with proton-based radiotherapy. The receptors were gathered from a woman in her sixties or seventies with cholangiocarcinoma. Some clones in this sample may be carry-over from other donors' samples.

This chain joins TRBV5-1 and TRBJ1-3; D is uncertain. V dropped 4 bases and J dropped 0 bases, with 14 bases sitting between them. This CDR3 has 16 residues. The germline V gene has CDR1 SGHRS and CDR2 YFSETQ. CDR3 sequence: CASSREKASSGNTIYF. In DNA form, the CDR3 reads TGCGCCAGCAGCCGGGAGAAGGCGAGCTCTGGAAACACCATATATTTT.

By frequency in the sample, this clone is medium-sized. V and J are TRBV2 and TRBJ1-5; 11 bases align to TRBD1. The V gene end was trimmed by 7 bases and the J gene end by 5 bases; junction bases not matched to a gene: 4. Per the germline V gene, CDR1 is SNHLY and CDR2 is FYNNEI. This CDR3 is 14 amino acids long. CDR3 amino acids: CASNGQGADQPQHF. Here the CDR3 DNA reads TGTGCCAGCAACGGACAGGGGGCCGATCAGCCCCAGCATTTT.

The chain uses TRBV7-8 and TRBJ2-2; D is unresolved. Germline V CDR1 and CDR2: SGHVS, FQNEAQ. The CDR3 spans 15 residues. V was clipped by 5 bases and J by 3 bases, with 13 bases between them. The CDR3 DNA sequence: TGTGCCAGCAGCCCTCCGGGCTCTTACACCGGGGAGCTGTTTTTT. Amino acid sequence: CASSPPGSYTGELFF.

The J gene is TRBJ2-7, the V gene TRBV2; D is tentatively TRBD1 or TRBD2 (5 bases each). The ends were cut back, 4 bases at V and 2 bases at J, with 15 bases in the middle. The germline gives CDR1 SNHLY, CDR2 FYNNEI. This CDR3 region has 15 residues. The DNA of the CDR3 is TGTGCCAGCAGTGCCGGGACGGAACCCACCTACGAGCAGTACTTC. It encodes CASSAGTEPTYEQYF. Looking up the rest from reference TRBV2 and TRBJ2-7 gives the full variable domain: EPEVTQTPSHQVTQMGQEVILRCVPISNHLYFYWYRQILGQKVEFLVSFYNNEISEKSEIFDDQFSVERPDGSNFTLKIRSTKLEDSAMYFCASSAGTEPTYEQYFGPGTRLTVT.

V gene TRBV7-2 combines with J gene TRBJ1-6; TRBD1 matches at 10 bases. This CDR3 comprises 16 residues. Trimming removed 3 bases from V and 8 bases from J; junction bases left unmatched: 7. Germline CDR1 and CDR2: SGHTA and FQGNSA. CDR3 nucleotide sequence: TGTGCCAGCAGCTTCGCCCCGACAGGGGGCGATTCACCCCTCCACTTT. This translates into CASSFAPTGGDSPLHF.

The V and J genes are TRBV4-1 and TRBJ2-5; D not certain. V was pared by 0 bases and J by 3 bases, with 5 bases between. Germline CDR1 and CDR2: MGHRA and YSYEKL. CDR3 length: 13 amino acids. CDR3 sequence reads: CASSQDTEETQYF. For the CDR3, the DNA is TGCGCCAGCAGCCAAGATACTGAAGAGACCCAGTACTTC.

This clone turned up a few times. The chain has TRBV11-2 and TRBJ1-2; unclear D gene. Trimming took 5 bases from V and 2 from J, leaving 9 bases between them. The CDR3 length is 13 residues. Germline CDR1 and CDR2: SGHAT and FQNNGV. In nucleotides, the CDR3 is TGTGCCAGCAGCCCTGACCGGAACTATGGCTACACCTTC. Its protein product is CASSPDRNYGYTF.

This clone was picked up one time. The chain carries TRBV6-6 and TRBJ1-2; D possibly corresponds to TRBD1 (6 bases). The CDR3 is 16 amino acids. Per the germline V gene, CDR1 is MNHNY and CDR2 is SVGAGI (reference sequence). V lost 2 bases to trimming and J lost 7 bases, with 20 bases between them. CDR3 amino acids: CASSYRGAGGPSGYTF. The CDR3 DNA is TGTGCCAGCAGTTACAGGGGGGCCGGAGGTCCTAGTGGCTACACCTTC.

This sequence joins TRBV6-5 and TRBJ2-2; 9 bases line up with TRBD2. Germline CDR1 and CDR2: MNHEY and SVGAGI. The CDR3 runs to 13 residues. The ends lost 9 bases at V and 6 bases at J; junction bases unmatched: 5. Here the CDR3 reads CASGLALSGELFF. The DNA of the CDR3 is TGTGCCAGTGGACTAGCGTTGTCCGGGGAGCTGTTTTTT.

The V and J genes are TRBV10-2 and TRBJ1-2, with no clear D. In germline, CDR1 is WSHSY, CDR2 SAAADI. CDR3 length: 12 residues. Trimming took off 6 bases at V and 8 bases at J, with 13 bases between the two ends. In DNA form, the CDR3 reads TGCGCCAGCAGCGAAGGGTTTTCGGGCTACACCTTC. Protein: CASSEGFSGYTF.

The rearrangement uses TRBV5-1 and TRBJ1-1, with 8 bases that match TRBD1. The J segment lost 4 bases and the V segment lost 2 bases, leaving 4 bases of the junction unmatched. This CDR3 has 14 residues. The germline gives CDR1 SGHRS, CDR2 YFSETQ. CDR3 sequence reads: CASSLGQGGTEAFF. The DNA of the CDR3 is TGCGCCAGCAGCTTAGGACAGGGAGGCACTGAAGCTTTCTTT.

CDR3 in amino acids: CASSVVVTGSDEQFF. The DNA for the CDR3 is TGTGCCAGCAGCGTAGTAGTTACTGGGTCGGATGAGCAGTTCTTC. The V gene is TRBV9, the J gene TRBJ2-1; D is unresolved. Per the germline V gene, CDR1 is SGDLS and CDR2 is YYNGEE. Trimming shortened V by 0 bases and J by 8 bases, and 15 bases separated the two germline ends. The CDR3 consists of 15 residues.

This clone was seen a few times. The chain uses TRBV9 and TRBJ2-1; 9 positions agree with TRBD1. This CDR3 contains 14 residues. The trim removed 4 bases at V and 8 bases at J, leaving 7 bases unmatched. Germline values: CDR1 SGDLS, CDR2 YYNGEE. The CDR3 spells CASSLRTGDDEQFF. CDR3 DNA sequence: TGTGCCAGCAGCCTTCGGACAGGGGATGATGAGCAGTTCTTC.

The genes are TRBV28 and TRBJ1-2, with a possible D match to TRBD1 (5 bases). The V gene lost 6 bases and the J gene lost 4 bases, with 24 bases spanning the gap. Germline CDR1 is MDHEN and CDR2 is SYDVKM. The CDR3 length is 17 residues. Written as DNA, the CDR3 is TGTGCCAGCAGCCGTCCCGGGACTCATATAAGGGGCTATGGCTACACCTTC. Amino acid sequence: CASSRPGTHIRGYGYTF.

A single count supports this clone. The junction departs from germline at one end; a sequencing error may be responsible. Other nucleotide sequences in the sample specify the same CDR3. The chain links TRBV7-2 to TRBJ1-2, with unresolved D. CDR1 is SGHTA, CDR2 FQGNSA, per germline. The CDR3 has 15 amino acids. The CDR3 loop is CASSLAAGENYGYTF. DNA of the CDR3: TGTGCCAGCAGCCTAGCGGCCGGGGAAAACTATGGCTACACCTTC.